The 30 T cell receptor beta chains below were found in one sample sequenced in a study of lung T cells in sarcoidosis with Löfgren's syndrome. In TCRdb, the reads were re-called with MiXCR into one record per CDR3 protein. The table lists around 1,100 distinct CDR3 sequences, 22% of them singletons, with 13% to 15% in the top ten. The sequenced sample consisted of CD4+ T cells from PBMCs. These receptors all stem from a human donor with sarcoidosis (Löfgren's syndrome or another form), or a control subject (not recorded which).

By sample share, this clonotype is medium-sized. The J gene is TRBJ1-5, the V gene TRBV9, with D unresolved. This CDR3 is built from 14 residues. Germline loops: CDR1 SGDLS, CDR2 YYNGEE. Trimming took off 4 bases at V and 7 bases at J, with 15 bases between the two ends. The CDR3 nucleotides read TGTGCCAGCAGCCGAAATACGGGGAAACAGCCCCAGCATTTT. This encodes CASSRNTGKQPQHF.

By proportion, this clonotype is medium-sized. This chain connects TRBV11-2 to TRBJ1-1; D ambiguous. Trimming pared 5 bases from V and 3 bases from J, leaving 13 bases between. The CDR3 loop spans 14 amino acids. Germline V lookup: CDR1 SGHAT, CDR2 FQNNGV. CDR3 sequence reads: CASSIRYGDTEAFF. The DNA for the CDR3 is TGTGCCAGCAGCATTAGATATGGCGACACTGAAGCTTTCTTT. The whole variable domain, filled in from reference TRBV11-2 and TRBJ1-1, reads EAGVAQSPRYKIIEKRQSVAFWCNPISGHATLYWYQQILGQGPKLLIQFQNNGVVDDSQLPKDRFSAERLKGVDSTLKIQPAKLEDSAVYLCASSIRYGDTEAFFGQGTRLTVV.

This clonotype was counted between two and nine times. V gene TRBV6-5 combines with J gene TRBJ2-4; no clear D. V lost 6 bases, J lost 7 bases, and 13 bases lay in between. The length of the CDR3 is 13 residues. Germline V gives CDR1 MNHEY, CDR2 SVGAGI. This chain's CDR3 is CASSPTDGNIQYF. In DNA form, the CDR3 reads TGTGCCAGCAGCCCCACGGACGGTAACATTCAGTACTTC.

This clonotype rates as large. The chain employs TRBV20-1 and TRBJ1-5; D ambiguous. V lost 3 bases and J lost 3, with 6 bases in between. The germline CDR1 and CDR2 sequences are DFQATT and SNEGSKA (reference sequence). The CDR3 contains 12 residues. The CDR3 here is CSASGNNQPQHF. In nucleotides, the CDR3 is TGCAGTGCTAGTGGCAACAATCAGCCCCAGCATTTT.

The chain recombines TRBV28 with TRBJ1-1; D not resolved. Between the trimmed V and J ends, which lost 10 bases and 1 base, there was a span of 16 bases. The CDR3 loop spans 14 amino acids. The germline V gene has CDR1 MDHEN and CDR2 SYDVKM. The CDR3 DNA is TGTGCCAACAGATCACAACTACCGAACACTGAAGCTTTCTTT. Translating gives CANRSQLPNTEAFF.

This clonotype was counted only a few times. The junction and the germline gene differ at one end; a read error may be behind it. The V call is TRBV6-2 or TRBV6-3, the J call TRBJ1-6, with D hard to call. Germline V gives CDR1 MNHEY, CDR2 SVGEGT. CDR3 length: 14 residues. The CDR3, as DNA: TGTGCCAGCAGTTACTCCTCCGATAATTCGCCCCCCCACTTT. It encodes CASSYSSDNSPPHF.

This clonotype is medium-sized by share. The chain recombines TRBV2 with TRBJ1-5; TRBD1 might be the D (5 bases). The CDR3 contains 17 residues. Germline lookup yields CDR1 SNHLY and CDR2 FYNNEI. V lost 8 bases and J 2 bases, leaving 22 bases between the germline ends. The CDR3: CASHSRDPPVGNQPQHF. In DNA form, the CDR3 reads TGTGCCAGCCATTCCCGGGACCCACCGGTGGGCAATCAGCCCCAGCATTTT.

Judged by abundance, this clonotype is large. The J gene is TRBJ1-2, the V gene TRBV6-1, with D hard to call. There are 12 residues in the CDR3. The germline V gene has CDR1 MNHNS and CDR2 SASEGT. V gave up 7 bases and J gave up 5 bases, with 11 bases separating them. DNA for the CDR3: TGTGCCAGCAAAGGGAGCGGATATGGCTACACCTTC. It yields the protein CASKGSGYGYTF.

By proportion, this clonotype is medium-sized. A junction boundary mismatches the germline segment, possibly from a read error. The chain has TRBV18 and TRBJ2-5; the match to TRBD1 covers 7 bases. There are 14 residues in the CDR3. CDR1 is KGHSH, CDR2 LQKENI, per germline. The CDR3 is CASSTPTGRETQYF. The CDR3 region has the DNA TGTGCCAGCTCAACACCGACAGGGCGAGAGACCCAGTACTTC.

This clonotype is classed as medium-sized (0.01 to 0.1%). This chain connects TRBV14 to TRBJ2-2; D remains unclear. The CDR3 loop spans 17 amino acids. With 4 bases removed from V and 2 bases from J, the gap between germline ends came to 17 bases. CDR1 and CDR2 from the germline V gene are SGHDN and FVKESK. The CDR3 loop is CASSRVGRRENTGELFF. CDR3 coding DNA: TGTGCCAGCAGCCGAGTCGGCCGAAGAGAAAACACCGGGGAGCTGTTTTTT.

This clonotype is medium-sized. The rearrangement joins TRBV2 to TRBJ2-3, with D perhaps TRBD2 (6 bases). The CDR3 totals 13 residues. From germline, CDR1 is SNHLY and CDR2 FYNNEI. Trimming shortened V by 4 bases and J by 5 bases, and 10 bases separated the two germline ends. CDR3 loop: CASSVIGRDTQYF. CDR3 DNA: TGTGCCAGCAGTGTGATCGGGAGAGATACGCAGTATTTT. The full variable domain, rest sourced from reference TRBV2 and TRBJ2-3, is EPEVTQTPSHQVTQMGQEVILRCVPISNHLYFYWYRQILGQKVEFLVSFYNNEISEKSEIFDDQFSVERPDGSNFTLKIRSTKLEDSAMYFCASSVIGRDTQYFGPGTRLTVL.

With respect to this clonotype: A junction end diverges from the germline sequence, so it may reflect a read error. This rearrangement joins TRBV7-2 to TRBJ1-1; D perhaps matches TRBD1 (5 bases). The CDR3 is made up of 16 amino acids. Germline CDR1 is SGHTA and CDR2 is FQGNSA. CDR3 DNA: TGTGCCGGCAGCTTAGCGGGGGATAGGAGTCGCACTGAAGCTTTCTTT. It yields the protein CAGSLAGDRSRTEAFF. Filled out from reference TRBV7-2 and TRBJ1-1, the complete variable domain reads GAGVSQSPSNKVTEKGKDVELRCDPISGHTALYWYRQSLGQGLEFLIYFQGNSAPDKSGLPSDRFSAERTGGSVSTLTIQRTQQEDSAVYLCAGSLAGDRSRTEAFFGQGTRLTVV.

In its sample, this clonotype is large (0.1 to 1%). This rearrangement joins TRBV9 to TRBJ2-7; D call uncertain. This CDR3 region has 13 residues. Germline lookup yields CDR1 SGDLS and CDR2 YYNGEE. V lost 0 bases, J lost 2 bases, and 6 bases lay in between. The CDR3 sequence: CASSVGPTYEQYF. As DNA, the CDR3 is TGTGCCAGCAGCGTAGGGCCAACCTACGAGCAGTACTTC.

By sample share, this clonotype is large (0.1 to 1%). The chain has TRBV3-1 and TRBJ1-1, with TRBD1 matching 10 bases. The V and J ends lost 6 bases and 11 bases, in that order; junction bases with no gene match: 9. Germline CDR1 LGHDT, CDR2 YNNKEL (reference sequence). This CDR3 region has 13 residues. This CDR3 reads CASRQSGGQGAFF. The CDR3 coding sequence is TGTGCCAGCAGACAATCCGGGGGACAGGGGGCTTTCTTT.

CDR3 DNA sequence: TGTAAGACACTTAGCAATCAGCCCCAGCATTTT. Its protein is CKTLSNQPQHF. This chain connects TRBV2 to TRBJ1-5; D is unclear. This CDR3 has 11 residues. The V gene's germline CDR1 is SNHLY and CDR2 FYNNEI.

With respect to this clonotype: The junction and the germline gene differ at one end; a read error may be behind it. The chain combines TRBV9 with TRBJ1-3; 7 nucleotides match TRBD1. The CDR3 spans 15 residues. The germline CDR1 and CDR2 sequences are SGDLS and YYNGEE. CDR3: CANSPDRVTVNTIYF. The CDR3 coding sequence is TGTGCCAACAGCCCTGACAGGGTTACTGTAAACACCATATATTTT.

This clonotype is termed large (0.1 to 1%). The chain recombines TRBV20-1 with TRBJ2-7; TRBD2 aligns across 11 bases. Per the germline V gene, CDR1 is DFQATT and CDR2 is SNEGSKA (reference sequence). J lost 2 bases, V lost 0 bases, and 6 bases had no gene match. The CDR3 contains 16 residues. As DNA, the CDR3 is TGCAGTGCTAGAGATTGGCTAGCGGGAGGAACCTACGAGCAGTACTTC. Its translation is CSARDWLAGGTYEQYF.

This clonotype came up many times. The rearrangement joins TRBV4-2 to TRBJ2-7; no firm D call. The V and J ends lost 2 bases and 3 bases respectively, with 8 bases between them. This CDR3 has 13 amino acids. CDR1 LGHNA and CDR2 YNFKEQ come from the germline V gene. CDR3 coding DNA: TGTGCCAGCAGCCAACCCCAGAACTACGAGCAGTACTTC. Translation gives CASSQPQNYEQYF.

This clonotype is medium-sized by share. The genes are TRBV4-3 and TRBJ1-3; a weak D match, TRBD1 (6 bases). This CDR3 comprises 17 residues. The V and J ends lost 0 bases and 0 bases respectively, with 12 bases between them. In germline, CDR1 is LGHNA, CDR2 YSLEER. DNA for the CDR3: TGCGCCAGCAGCCAAGATAGGGGGGCCCTCTCTGGAAACACCATATATTTT. Translation gives CASSQDRGALSGNTIYF.

There are many counts of this clonotype. The genes are TRBV4-2 and TRBJ1-4, with a weak D call TRBD1 (6 bases). The CDR3 has 16 amino acids. The germline gives CDR1 LGHNA, CDR2 YNFKEQ. V was trimmed by 4 bases and J by 6 bases, leaving 18 bases between them. The CDR3 reads CASSRGQMDGHEKLFF. CDR3 in DNA: TGTGCCAGCAGCCGTGGACAGATGGATGGCCATGAAAAACTGTTTTTT.

In its sample, this clonotype is medium-sized. The rearrangement links TRBV9 to TRBJ1-3; a possible D gene is TRBD1 (5 bases). CDR1 is SGDLS, CDR2 YYNGEE, per germline. The V end lost 4 bases, the J end lost 2 bases, and 10 bases lay between the germline ends. CDR3 size: 14 residues. In DNA, the CDR3 is TGTGCCAGCAGCCCTCAGACAGCTGGAAACACCATATATTTT. Amino acid sequence: CASSPQTAGNTIYF.

This clonotype was counted ten times or more. The rearrangement joins TRBV3-1 to TRBJ1-5; D might be TRBD1 (5 bases). The CDR3 totals 15 residues. CDR1 and CDR2 (germline): LGHDT, YNNKEL (reference sequence). The germline V and J ends were trimmed by 0 bases and 10 bases, with 16 bases remaining between them. CDR3 nucleotides: TGTGCCAGCAGCCAAGAACCACTCAAAGGGGAACCCCAGCATTTT. Protein: CASSQEPLKGEPQHF.

A remark on this clonotype: One end of the junction fails to match germline, which may point to a read error. The chain combines TRBV6-2 or TRBV6-3 with TRBJ2-1, with TRBD1 matching 11 bases. The CDR3 length is 17 residues. Germline V gives CDR1 MNHEY, CDR2 SVGEGT. DNA for the CDR3: TGTGCTAGCAGTCCCCGGGACAGGGGGGGCCCCTACAATGAGCAGTTCTTC. Protein: CASSPRDRGGPYNEQFF.

In this sample, this clonotype is medium-sized. The CDR3 loop reads CASSLGRGQAEQYF. CDR3 nucleotide sequence: TGTGCCAGCAGCTTAGGGAGGGGACAGGCCGAGCAGTACTTC. The rearrangement uses TRBV7-9 and TRBJ2-7, with TRBD1 identical over 8 bases. The V gene's germline CDR1 is SEHNR and CDR2 FQNEAQ (reference sequence). With 1 base clipped from V and 6 bases from J, the junction kept 5 bases outside the gene matches. The CDR3 is 14 amino acids.

This chain links TRBV18 with TRBJ2-7; no clear D. V shed 1 base and J shed 5 bases, with 9 bases lying between them. The CDR3 has 13 amino acids. The germline V gene encodes CDR1 KGHSH and CDR2 LQKENI. The CDR3 bases are TGTGCCAGCTCACCACAACCTGGGAACGAGCAGTACTTC. Its protein is CASSPQPGNEQYF.

This clonotype is medium-sized (0.01 to 0.1%) within its sample. This sequence joins TRBV6-1 and TRBJ1-2, with TRBD1 identical over 10 bases. The CDR3 has 16 residues. Germline values: CDR1 MNHNS, CDR2 SASEGT. J gave up 3 bases and V 6 bases, and 10 bases lay outside the gene matches. CDR3 nucleotides: TGTGCCAGCAGACCACAAGGACAGGGGGATTACTATGGCTACACCTTC. This gives the protein CASRPQGQGDYYGYTF.

By proportion, this clonotype is medium-sized. CDR3 sequence reads: CASSEAGRDTQYF. The CDR3 region has the DNA TGTGCCAGCAGTGAAGCTGGCAGAGATACGCAGTATTTT. This chain uses TRBV2 with TRBJ2-3; D unresolved. From germline, CDR1 is SNHLY and CDR2 FYNNEI. V lost 0 bases, J lost 5 bases, and 6 bases lay in between. CDR3 length equals 13 residues.

For this clonotype: A junction end diverges from the germline sequence, so it may reflect a read error. The chain recombines TRBV27 with TRBJ1-1; no definite D call. The CDR3 sequence is 13 residues long. The germline gives CDR1 MNHEY, CDR2 SMNVEV (reference sequence). CDR3 in amino acids: CASSSTKNTEAFF. CDR3 bases: TGCGCCAGCAGTTCCACAAAGAACACTGAAGCTTTCTTT.

V is TRBV20-1 and J is TRBJ1-5; possibly TRBD1 for D (5 bases). Germline V gives CDR1 DFQATT, CDR2 SNEGSKA (reference sequence). The CDR3 consists of 15 residues. Deletions cut 3 bases from V and 0 bases from J, with 12 bases between. For the CDR3, the DNA is TGCAGTGCTAGGGATTACAGGAGTAGCAATCAGCCCCAGCATTTT. Protein: CSARDYRSSNQPQHF.

This clonotype was counted at least ten times. This may come from a read error, since a much larger clone is one base off. The CDR3 region has the DNA TGTGCCGCCTCCAGGGGTAGGGGTGAGCAGTTCTTC. This translates into CAASRGRGEQFF. This chain uses TRBV6-1 with TRBJ2-1, with D possibly being TRBD1 (6 bases). This CDR3 comprises 12 residues. Germline V gene sequence: CDR1 MNHNS, CDR2 SASEGT. V lost 11 bases and J 9 bases, leaving 17 bases between the germline ends.